The T cell receptor beta chain described here comes from a study of T cell responses to AZD1222 COVID-19 vaccine. Regarding this clone: Antigen specificity is unknown.

Points from the study as a whole: Regions 160-218 and 743-854 held dominance among vaccine-associated CD4 TCRs, which spanned spike.

The data were produced by immunoSEQ multiplex PCR, yet TCRdb's version contains in-frame clones alone and is incomplete. The sample lists 75,000 to 95,000 clones; approximately 84% were seen once. Germline loops: CDR1 KGHSH, CDR2 LQKENI. The CDR3 is made up of 16 amino acids. The V gene lost 3 bases and the J gene lost 0 bases, with 12 bases spanning the gap. Sequencing was performed on peripheral blood, taken on day 0 of AZD1222 vaccination. The rearrangement joins TRBV18 to TRBJ1-3, with a possible D match to TRBD1 (6 bases). The receptor was derived from an adult in good health. The DNA for the CDR3 is TGTGCCAGCTCACCGGACAGCCAGATCTCTGGAAACACCATATATTTT. This codes for CASSPDSQISGNTIYF.